These 6 T cell receptor beta chains share one sample of origin, sequenced in a study of pediatric ulcerative colitis. Libraries were prepared by immunoSEQ multiplex PCR; TCRdb keeps only in-frame clonotypes and omits some of them. The sample has about 60,000 clones, 87% seen once. Sequenced sample: blood. All receptors derive from a boy aged 10-17 years who was a control in a study of pediatric ulcerative colitis.

In regard to this clone: The junction departs from germline at one end; a sequencing error may be responsible. The chain uses TRBV5-4 and TRBJ2-7, with 8 positions matching TRBD2. This CDR3 comprises 15 residues. The germline V gene encodes CDR1 SGHNT and CDR2 YYREEE (reference sequence). The CDR3 protein is CASSWGREAPYEQYF. CDR3 nucleotides: TGTGCCAGCAGCTGGGGGCGGGAGGCTCCCTATGAGCAGTACTTC. The variable domain in full, completed from reference TRBV5-4 and TRBJ2-7, reads ETGVTQSPTHLIKTRGQQVTLRCSSQSGHNTVSWYQQALGQGPQFIFQYYREEENGRGNFPPRFSGLQFPNYSSELNVNALELDDSALYLCASSWGREAPYEQYFGPGTRLTVT.

This clone was picked up one time. The chain links TRBV6-5 to TRBJ1-1; D is uncertain. Germline lookup yields CDR1 MNHEY and CDR2 SVGAGI. The CDR3 covers 13 residues. The germline V and J ends were trimmed by 7 bases and 4 bases, with 13 bases remaining between them. In DNA, the CDR3 is TGTGCCAGCACCCAGTCGAGCATCACTGAAGCTTTCTTT. Its translation is CASTQSSITEAFF.

The chain couples TRBV4-2 to TRBJ1-4, with D tentatively TRBD1 (6 bases). CDR1 LGHNA and CDR2 YNFKEQ come from the germline V gene. The CDR3 contains 16 residues. V was cut by 0 bases and J by 6 bases, with 14 bases left in between. This CDR3 reads CASSQDQGRGDEKLFF. CDR3 DNA sequence: TGTGCCAGCAGCCAAGATCAGGGCAGGGGAGATGAAAAACTGTTTTTT.

The CDR3 loop reads CASSLYSGNEQFF. DNA of the CDR3: TGTGCCAGCAGCTTGTATAGCGGAAATGAGCAGTTCTTC. The chain couples TRBV5-4 to TRBJ2-1; D possibly corresponds to TRBD2 (6 bases). With 1 base removed from V and 7 bases from J, the gap between germline ends came to 9 bases. The germline gives CDR1 SGHNT, CDR2 YYREEE (reference sequence). The CDR3 covers 13 residues.

This chain connects TRBV5-1 to TRBJ1-1; D gene uncertain. The CDR3 covers 13 residues. Germline values: CDR1 SGHRS, CDR2 YFSETQ. V lost 3 bases to trimming and J lost 4 bases, with 10 bases between them. Here the CDR3 reads CASSWEGPTEAFF. The CDR3 DNA is TGCGCCAGCAGCTGGGAGGGTCCCACTGAAGCTTTCTTT.

The J gene is TRBJ2-1, the V gene TRBV18, with D unresolved. The CDR3 has 13 residues. Germline V gene sequence: CDR1 KGHSH, CDR2 LQKENI. V lost 3 bases, J lost 12 bases, and 15 bases lay in between. The CDR3 reads CASSPKTDVGQFF. CDR3 in DNA: TGTGCCAGCTCACCGAAGACCGACGTTGGGCAGTTCTTC.